These 10 T cell receptor beta chains were all obtained from the same sample, sequenced in a study of T cell responses to AZD1222 COVID-19 vaccine. Using immunoSEQ multiplex PCR, the repertoire was profiled, and TCRdb retains in-frame clones only, with some absent. Here the sample spans approximately 120,000 clones, around 87% being singletons. This material consisted of peripheral blood, taken on day 0 of AZD1222 vaccination. The receptors derive from an adult in good health.

The sample holds a few counts of this clone. This chain connects TRBV28 to TRBJ1-2; a possible D gene is TRBD1 (5 bases). Trimming left V 8 bases short and J 5 bases short, with 30 bases between. The CDR3 has 18 residues. Germline values: CDR1 MDHEN, CDR2 SYDVKM. The CDR3 nucleotides read TGTGCCAGCCAAACACAGGAAATGACTGGCACGGCGGTTTATGGCTACACCTTC. It translates to CASQTQEMTGTAVYGYTF.

The chain has TRBV27 and TRBJ2-2; D is possibly TRBD1 (6 bases). V shed 5 bases and J shed 5 bases, with 18 bases lying between them. From germline, CDR1 is MNHEY and CDR2 SMNVEV (reference sequence). The CDR3 spans 16 residues. CDR3 region: CASSANRASRTGELFF. The CDR3 nucleotides read TGTGCCAGCAGTGCCAACAGGGCGTCGAGGACCGGGGAGCTGTTTTTT.

This sequence joins TRBV14 and TRBJ1-2; 7 bases line up with TRBD1. Germline V gives CDR1 SGHDN, CDR2 FVKESK. The length of the CDR3 is 16 residues. V lost 4 bases to trimming and J lost 6 bases; unmatched junction nucleotides: 14. DNA for the CDR3: TGTGCCAGCAGCCCCTTGGGCAGGGGGATTTCAGATGGCTACACCTTC. Encoded protein: CASSPLGRGISDGYTF.

J is TRBJ2-1 and V is TRBV27; D might be TRBD1 or TRBD2, each matching 6 bases. V was trimmed by 5 bases and J by 2 bases, leaving 13 bases between them. CDR1 is MNHEY, CDR2 SMNVEV, per germline (reference sequence). The CDR3 has 15 amino acids. The CDR3 bases are TGTGCCAGCAGTCAAGGGGGGAGGCCCTACAATGAGCAGTTCTTC. It encodes CASSQGGRPYNEQFF.

The genes are TRBV7-2 and TRBJ2-1, with a possible D match to TRBD2 (6 bases). This CDR3 has 14 residues. Germline V lookup: CDR1 SGHTA, CDR2 FQGNSA. Deletions cut 1 base from V and 5 bases from J, with 9 bases between. The CDR3 is CASSLVWGDNEQFF. The CDR3 DNA reads as TGTGCCAGCAGCTTAGTTTGGGGGGACAATGAGCAGTTCTTC.

This chain links TRBV2 with TRBJ1-2; TRBD1 matches at 7 bases. The CDR3 is 13 residues long. Germline V gene data show CDR1 as SNHLY and CDR2 as FYNNEI. Trimming took 4 bases from V and 7 from J; bases not matched to a gene: 6. CDR3 amino acids: CASSARQGPGYTF. Written as DNA, the CDR3 is TGTGCCAGCAGTGCCCGACAGGGTCCTGGCTACACCTTC.

This clone came up once. The gene calls are TRBV5-8 and TRBJ1-4, with D maybe TRBD1 (5 bases). Per the germline V gene, CDR1 is SGHTS and CDR2 is YDEGEE. V lost 0 bases, J lost 4 bases, and 19 bases lay in between. The CDR3 runs 18 residues. For the CDR3, the DNA is TGTGCCAGCAGCTTGGAGGGGACCGGCTTTGGAAGTAATGAAAAACTGTTTTTT. Translating it yields CASSLEGTGFGSNEKLFF. The variable domain in full, with the rest retrieved from reference TRBV5-8 and TRBJ1-4, is EAGVTQSPTHLIKTRGQQATLRCSPISGHTSVYWYQQALGLGLQFLLWYDEGEERNRGNFPPRFSGRQFPNYSSELNVNALELEDSALYLCASSLEGTGFGSNEKLFFGSGTQLSVL.

The chain carries TRBV5-1 and TRBJ1-2; D may be TRBD1 (6 bases). Trimming shortened V by 4 bases and J by 4 bases, and 17 bases separated the two germline ends. The CDR3 covers 15 residues. Germline assignment: CDR1 SGHRS and CDR2 YFSETQ. The CDR3 protein is CASSPGAESFYGYTF. CDR3 bases: TGCGCCAGCAGCCCAGGGGCCGAGTCATTCTATGGCTACACCTTC.

The chain employs TRBV11-3 and TRBJ2-7; 7 bases fit TRBD1. The V gene's germline CDR1 is SGHNT and CDR2 YENEEA. J was trimmed by 0 bases and V by 1 base; bases with no gene match: 3. CDR3 size: 15 residues. The CDR3: CASSLGGGGSYEQYF. The DNA for the CDR3 is TGTGCCAGCAGCTTAGGAGGGGGCGGCTCCTACGAGCAGTACTTC.

This chain connects TRBV5-6 to TRBJ1-5, with 8 positions matching TRBD1. V gave up 0 bases and J gave up 2 bases; unmatched junction bases: 10. The CDR3 loop spans 18 amino acids. Germline assignment: CDR1 SGHDT and CDR2 YYEEEE. CDR3 sequence reads: CASSLAAGGWDGNQPQHF. In DNA, the CDR3 is TGTGCCAGCAGCTTGGCGGCAGGGGGCTGGGACGGCAATCAGCCCCAGCATTTT. Using reference TRBV5-6 and TRBJ1-5 for the parts outside the CDR3, the full variable domain is DAGVTQSPTHLIKTRGQQVTLRCSPKSGHDTVSWYQQALGQGPQFIFQYYEEEERQRGNFPDRFSGHQFPNYSSELNVNALLLGDSALYLCASSLAAGGWDGNQPQHFGDGTRLSIL.